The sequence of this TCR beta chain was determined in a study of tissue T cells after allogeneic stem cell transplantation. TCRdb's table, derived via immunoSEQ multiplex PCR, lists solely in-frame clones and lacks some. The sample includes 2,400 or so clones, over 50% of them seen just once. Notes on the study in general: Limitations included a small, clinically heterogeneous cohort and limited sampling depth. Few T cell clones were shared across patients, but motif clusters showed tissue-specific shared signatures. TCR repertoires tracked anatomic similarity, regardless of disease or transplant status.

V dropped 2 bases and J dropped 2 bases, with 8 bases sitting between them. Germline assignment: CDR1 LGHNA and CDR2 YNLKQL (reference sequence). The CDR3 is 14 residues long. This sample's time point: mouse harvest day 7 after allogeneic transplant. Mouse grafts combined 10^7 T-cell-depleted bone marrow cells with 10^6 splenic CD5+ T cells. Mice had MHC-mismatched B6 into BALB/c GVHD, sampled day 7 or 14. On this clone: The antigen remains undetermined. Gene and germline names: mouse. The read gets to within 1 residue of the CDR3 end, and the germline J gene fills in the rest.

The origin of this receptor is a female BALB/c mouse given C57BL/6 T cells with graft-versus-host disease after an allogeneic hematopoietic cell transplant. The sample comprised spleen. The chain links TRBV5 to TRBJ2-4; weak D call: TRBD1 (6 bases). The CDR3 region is CASSQQGTQNTLYF. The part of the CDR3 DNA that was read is TGTGCCAGCAGCCAACAGGGGACTCAAAACACCTTGTAC.